This TCR beta chain was found in a study of fetal regulatory T cell absence and autoimmunity. Study-wide context: Without clinical diabetes, IPEX patients showed exocrine pancreas autoimmunity.

Of note for this clone: Its target is not known. The same CDR3 is also encoded by other DNA sequences in this sample.

The survey-level immunoSEQ assay was used. The assay was immunoSEQ multiplex PCR, and TCRdb's table has in-frame clones only and misses some. The profile shows 95,000 or so clones, 72% of them singletons. Study observations and caveats: Oligoclonal TCR enrichment in pancreas over cord blood reached over 95-fold for some clones. Cord blood and pancreas showed broadly similar TRB gene family usage.

This clonotype was obtained from a male donor with IPEX syndrome. The sample was pancreas tissue.

This CDR3 is CASSFNEQFF. CDR3 bases: TGTGCCAGCAGCTTTAATGAGCAGTTCTTC. V usage is TRBV11-2 and J usage is TRBJ2-1; D not resolved. Germline CDR1 is SGHAT and CDR2 is FQNNGV. The CDR3 contains 10 residues. Between the trimmed V and J ends, which lost 3 bases and 7 bases, there was a span of 1 base. The complete variable domain, with remaining parts taken from reference TRBV11-2 and TRBJ2-1, reads EAGVAQSPRYKIIEKRQSVAFWCNPISGHATLYWYQQILGQGPKLLIQFQNNGVVDDSQLPKDRFSAERLKGVDSTLKIQPAKLEDSAVYLCASSFNEQFFGPGTRLTVL.